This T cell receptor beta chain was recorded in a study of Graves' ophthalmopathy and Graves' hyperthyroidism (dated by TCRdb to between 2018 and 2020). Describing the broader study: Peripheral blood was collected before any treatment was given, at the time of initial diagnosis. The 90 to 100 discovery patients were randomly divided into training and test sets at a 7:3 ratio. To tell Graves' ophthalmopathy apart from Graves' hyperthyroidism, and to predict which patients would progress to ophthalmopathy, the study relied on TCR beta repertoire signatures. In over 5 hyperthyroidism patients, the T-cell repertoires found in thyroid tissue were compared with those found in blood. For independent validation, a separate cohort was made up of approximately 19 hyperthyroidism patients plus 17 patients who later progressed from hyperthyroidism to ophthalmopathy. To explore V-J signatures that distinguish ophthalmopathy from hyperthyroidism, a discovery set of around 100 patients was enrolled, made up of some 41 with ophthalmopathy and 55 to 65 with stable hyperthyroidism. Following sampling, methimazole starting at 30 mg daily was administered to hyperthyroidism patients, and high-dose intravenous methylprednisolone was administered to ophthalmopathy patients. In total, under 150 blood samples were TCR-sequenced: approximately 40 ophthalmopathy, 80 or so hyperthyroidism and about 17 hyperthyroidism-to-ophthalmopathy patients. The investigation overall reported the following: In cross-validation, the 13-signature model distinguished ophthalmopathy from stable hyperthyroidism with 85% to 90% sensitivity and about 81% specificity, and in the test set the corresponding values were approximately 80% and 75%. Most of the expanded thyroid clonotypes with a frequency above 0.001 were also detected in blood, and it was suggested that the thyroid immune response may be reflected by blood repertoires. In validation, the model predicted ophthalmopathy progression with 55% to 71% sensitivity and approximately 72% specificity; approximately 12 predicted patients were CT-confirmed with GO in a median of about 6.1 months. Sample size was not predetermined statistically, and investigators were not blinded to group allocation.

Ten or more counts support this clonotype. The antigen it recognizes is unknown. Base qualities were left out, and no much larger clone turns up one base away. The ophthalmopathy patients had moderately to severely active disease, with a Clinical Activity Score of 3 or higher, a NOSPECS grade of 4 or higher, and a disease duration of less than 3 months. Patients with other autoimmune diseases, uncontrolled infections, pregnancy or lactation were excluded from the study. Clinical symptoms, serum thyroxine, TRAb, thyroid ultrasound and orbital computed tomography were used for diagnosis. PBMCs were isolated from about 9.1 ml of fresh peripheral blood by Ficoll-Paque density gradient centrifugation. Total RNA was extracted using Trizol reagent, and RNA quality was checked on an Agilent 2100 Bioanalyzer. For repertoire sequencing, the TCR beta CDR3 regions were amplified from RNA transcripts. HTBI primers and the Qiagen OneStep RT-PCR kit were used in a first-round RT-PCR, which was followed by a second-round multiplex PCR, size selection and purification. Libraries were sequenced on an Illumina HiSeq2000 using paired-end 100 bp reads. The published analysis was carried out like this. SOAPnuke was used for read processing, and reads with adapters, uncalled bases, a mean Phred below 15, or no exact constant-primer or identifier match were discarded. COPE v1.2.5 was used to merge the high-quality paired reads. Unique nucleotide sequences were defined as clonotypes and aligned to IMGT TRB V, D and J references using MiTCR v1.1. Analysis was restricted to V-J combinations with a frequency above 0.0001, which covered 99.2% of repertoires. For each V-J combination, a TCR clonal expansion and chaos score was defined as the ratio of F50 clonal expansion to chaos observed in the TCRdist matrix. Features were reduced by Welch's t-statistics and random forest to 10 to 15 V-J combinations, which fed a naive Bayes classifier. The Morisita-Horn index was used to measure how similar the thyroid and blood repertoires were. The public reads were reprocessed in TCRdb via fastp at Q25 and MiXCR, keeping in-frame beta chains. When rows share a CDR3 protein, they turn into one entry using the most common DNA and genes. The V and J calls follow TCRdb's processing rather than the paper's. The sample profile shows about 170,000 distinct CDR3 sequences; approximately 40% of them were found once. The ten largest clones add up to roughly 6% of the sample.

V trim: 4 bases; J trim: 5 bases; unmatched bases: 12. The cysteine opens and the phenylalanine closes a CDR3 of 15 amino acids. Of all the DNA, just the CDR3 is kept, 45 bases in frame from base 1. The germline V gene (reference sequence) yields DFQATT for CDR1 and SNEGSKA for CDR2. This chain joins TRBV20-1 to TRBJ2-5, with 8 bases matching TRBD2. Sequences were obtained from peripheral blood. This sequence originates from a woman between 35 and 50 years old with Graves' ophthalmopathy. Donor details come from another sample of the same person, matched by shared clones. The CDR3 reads CSAIRGPGGGETQYF. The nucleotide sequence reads TGCAGTGCTATCAGAGGGCCGGGAGGGGGGGAGACCCAGTACTTC.